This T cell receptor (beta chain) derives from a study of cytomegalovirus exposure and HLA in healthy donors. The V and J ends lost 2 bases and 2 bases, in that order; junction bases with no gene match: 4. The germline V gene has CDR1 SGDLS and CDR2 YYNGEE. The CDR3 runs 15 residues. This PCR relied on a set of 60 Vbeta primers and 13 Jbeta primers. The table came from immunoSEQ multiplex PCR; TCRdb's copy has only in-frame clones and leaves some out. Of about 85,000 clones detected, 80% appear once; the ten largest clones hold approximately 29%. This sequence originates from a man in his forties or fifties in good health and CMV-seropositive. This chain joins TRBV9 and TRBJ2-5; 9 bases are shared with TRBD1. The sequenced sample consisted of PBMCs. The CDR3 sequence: CASSVGTGRQETQYF. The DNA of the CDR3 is TGTGCCAGCAGCGTCGGGACAGGGAGGCAAGAGACCCAGTACTTC.